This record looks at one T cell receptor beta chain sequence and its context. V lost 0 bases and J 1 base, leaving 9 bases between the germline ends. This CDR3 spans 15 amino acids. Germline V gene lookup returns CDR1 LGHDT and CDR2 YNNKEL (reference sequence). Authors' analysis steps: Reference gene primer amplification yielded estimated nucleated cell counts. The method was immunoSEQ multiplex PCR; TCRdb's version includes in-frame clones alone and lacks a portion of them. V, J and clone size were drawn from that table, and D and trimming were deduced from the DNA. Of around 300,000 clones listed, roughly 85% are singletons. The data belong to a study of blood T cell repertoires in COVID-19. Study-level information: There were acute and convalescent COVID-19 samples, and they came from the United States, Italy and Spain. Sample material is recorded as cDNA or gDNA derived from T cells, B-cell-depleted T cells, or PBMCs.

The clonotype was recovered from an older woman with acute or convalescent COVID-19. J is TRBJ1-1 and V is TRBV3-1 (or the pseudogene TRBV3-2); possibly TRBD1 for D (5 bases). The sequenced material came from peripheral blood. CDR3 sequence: CASSQDYGGNTEAFF. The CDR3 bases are TGTGCCAGCAGCCAAGATTACGGGGGGAACACTGAAGCTTTCTTT.